This entry is about one T cell receptor beta chain. The target antigen is unknown. In this CDR3 the conserved last residue, phenylalanine or tryptophan, is missing, so a read error is likely. The V end was cut by 0 bases, the J end by 10 bases, with 8 bases between. The CDR3 runs 12 residues. In germline, CDR1 is SGHRS, CDR2 YFSETQ. Combining a sample-barcoded 5' primer with a J-beta primer mix, a second PCR ran for about 7 to 12 cycles. TCRdb fed the 5' RACE reads into MiXCR, producing one record per CDR3 protein. The sample lists about 1.4 million distinct CDR3 sequences, roughly 64% seen once, with 6.5% to 8.5% in the top ten. These data come from a study of blood T cells in healthy people across ages. Background on the study: Roughly one uniquely barcoded beta molecule per two T cells was captured.

Overall study results and limits: The lack of PBMC sorting stopped any conclusive naive versus antigen-experienced comparison.

This chain joins TRBV5-1 and TRBJ2-1, with no clear D. The sequencing input was blood. The source of this sequence is a man aged 18 to 35 in good health. CDR3 in amino acids: CASSLAGVEQFV. As DNA, the CDR3 is TGCGCCAGCAGCTTGGCCGGAGTGGAGCAGTTCGTC.